This is a list of T cell receptor beta chains from one sample in a study of CD8 T cells in ankylosing spondylitis. TCRdb passed the 5' RACE reads through MiXCR, listing each CDR3 protein once. The top ten hold roughly 1.1% of the sample, which has about 340,000 distinct CDR3 sequences, over 12% seen once. Sequenced: blood, either unsorted or a sorted T cell fraction (not recorded which). These receptors all come from a male donor with ankylosing spondylitis or in good health (not recorded which). CDR3s include the opening cysteine and the closing phenylalanine or tryptophan. A D gene is named only where the DNA matches it firmly. Only some rows state a clone size, as once, few, many or a class for expanded clones.

CDR3 protein | CDR3 DNA | V gene | D gene | clone size | J gene
CASSLSSGLAGTDTQYF | TGTGCCAGCAGTTTATCCTCAGGACTAGCAGGCACAGATACGCAGTATTTT | TRBV28 | TRBD2 | few | TRBJ2-3
CSARQGRGTEAFF | TGCAGTGCTAGACAGGGGAGAGGGACTGAAGCTTTCTTT | TRBV20-1 | NA | few | TRBJ1-1
CASSPDRRGTQYF | TGTGCCAGTAGTCCTGACAGGAGAGGCACGCAGTATTTT | TRBV19 | NA | few | TRBJ2-3
CASTAGAYNEQFF | TGTGCCAGCACAGCGGGGGCCTACAATGAGCAGTTCTTC | TRBV3-1 | TRBD2 | NA | TRBJ2-1
CAITSGGMDYGYTF | TGTGCCATCACCTCGGGGGGTATGGACTATGGCTACACCTTC | TRBV10-3 | NA | few | TRBJ1-2
CASSTWTGATYGYTF | TGTGCCAGCAGTACATGGACAGGGGCTACATATGGCTACACCTTC | TRBV12-3/TRBV12-4 | TRBD1 | NA | TRBJ1-2
CASSFRSGGITEAFF | TGTGCCAGCAGTTTCCGCTCCGGGGGTATCACTGAAGCTTTCTTT | TRBV12-3/TRBV12-4 | NA | many | TRBJ1-1
CATSREWGLDYREQFF | TGTGCCACCAGCAGAGAGTGGGGACTAGACTATCGTGAGCAGTTCTTC | TRBV15 | TRBD2 | few | TRBJ2-1
CSARAGANNSPLHF | TGCAGTGCTAGGGCAGGGGCTAATAATTCACCCCTCCACTTT | TRBV20-1 | NA | few | TRBJ1-6
CSVGVYNEQFF | TGCAGCGTTGGGGTATACAATGAGCAGTTCTTC | TRBV29-1 | NA | NA | TRBJ2-1
CASSGVGGRNTQYF | TGTGCCAGCAGCGGCGTGGGCGGGAGAAATACGCAGTATTTT | TRBV11-2 | TRBD2 | NA | TRBJ2-3
CSARVGADTQYF | TGCAGTGCTAGGGTTGGAGCAGATACGCAGTATTTT | TRBV20-1 | NA | few | TRBJ2-3
CAGTNSGNTIYF | TGTGCTGGGACAAACTCTGGAAACACCATATATTTT | TRBV10-3 | NA | few | TRBJ1-3
CATKQGPNTEAFF | TGTGCCACAAAACAGGGGCCGAACACTGAAGCTTTCTTT | TRBV7-2 | TRBD1 | NA | TRBJ1-1
CASSDRTGYGYTF | TGTGCCAGCAGCGACAGGACGGGTTATGGCTACACCTTC | TRBV3-1 | NA | NA | TRBJ1-2
CASRTGLAGVDEQFF | TGTGCCAGCAGAACGGGACTAGCGGGAGTGGATGAGCAGTTCTTC | TRBV6-1 | TRBD2 | few | TRBJ2-1
CASTNPGRGTYEQYF | TGTGCCAGCACCAATCCGGGCAGGGGGACCTACGAGCAGTACTTC | TRBV2 | TRBD1 | NA | TRBJ2-7
CSARLAGGPGDTQYF | TGCAGTGCTAGACTAGCGGGAGGGCCGGGTGATACGCAGTATTTT | TRBV20-1 | TRBD2 | NA | TRBJ2-3
CALLPFGAFF | TGTGCCCTCCTCCCGTTTGGAGCTTTCTTT | TRBV10-3 | NA | NA | TRBJ1-1
CSARSPGGGWETQYF | TGCAGTGCTAGATCCCCAGGGGGGGGCTGGGAGACCCAGTACTTC | TRBV20-1 | NA | few | TRBJ2-5
CASSIGRGGTGELFF | TGTGCCAGTAGTATCGGCAGGGGAGGGACCGGGGAGCTGTTTTTT | TRBV19 | NA | NA | TRBJ2-2
CSARDQGLGIRYF | TGCAGTGCTAGAGACCAGGGACTTGGGATTCGGTATTTT | TRBV20-1 | NA | NA | TRBJ2-3
CASSWGTDYGYTF | TGTGCCAGCAGCTGGGGGACAGACTATGGCTACACCTTC | TRBV6-6 | TRBD1 | NA | TRBJ1-2
CASSPVGTSNTDTQYF | TGTGCCAGCAGTCCCGTGGGGACTTCTAACACAGATACGCAGTATTTT | TRBV12-3/TRBV12-4 | NA | few | TRBJ2-3